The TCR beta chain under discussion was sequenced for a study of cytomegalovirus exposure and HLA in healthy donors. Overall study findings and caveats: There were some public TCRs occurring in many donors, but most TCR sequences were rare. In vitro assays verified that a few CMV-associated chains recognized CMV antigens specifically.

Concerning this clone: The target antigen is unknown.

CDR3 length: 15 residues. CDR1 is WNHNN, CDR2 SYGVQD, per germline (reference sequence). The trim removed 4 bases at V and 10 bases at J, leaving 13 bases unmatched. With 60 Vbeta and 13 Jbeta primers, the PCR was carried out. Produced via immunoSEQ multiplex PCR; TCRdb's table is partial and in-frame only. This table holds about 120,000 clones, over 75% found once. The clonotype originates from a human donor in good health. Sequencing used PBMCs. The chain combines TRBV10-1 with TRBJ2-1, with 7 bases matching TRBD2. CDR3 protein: CASSVEPSGRSEQFF. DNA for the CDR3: TGCGCCAGCAGTGTCGAGCCTAGCGGCCGGTCGGAGCAGTTCTTC.